This T cell receptor beta chain is from a study of blood T cell repertoires in COVID-19. In the study overall: Nucleic acid was either cDNA or gDNA, and it came from T cells, B-cell-depleted T cells, or PBMCs.

This clone was counted once. This CDR3 comprises 14 residues. V lost 6 bases to trimming and J lost 0 bases, with 9 bases between them. Germline CDR1 LGHDT, CDR2 YNNKEL (reference sequence). The authors' processing: How many nucleated cells were present was estimated from reference gene primer amplification. The method was immunoSEQ multiplex PCR; TCRdb's version includes in-frame clones alone and lacks a portion of them. V and J calls and clone size are given by that table; D and trimming were obtained from the DNA. The sample comprises about 100,000 clones, 60% to 85% of which are singletons, and about 8.4% rests with the top ten.

Sequencing used peripheral blood. V is TRBV3-1 (or the pseudogene TRBV3-2) and J is TRBJ1-3; no reliable D call. The origin of this receptor is a middle-aged man who had recovered from COVID-19. CDR3 bases: TGTGCCAGCAGGCCGGGTACCTCTGGAAACACCATATATTTT. This codes for CASRPGTSGNTIYF.